These 18 T cell receptor beta chains were sequenced from one sample in a study of T cell repertoires in cytomegalovirus infection. These TCRs are of unknown antigen specificity. TCRdb processed the reads anew with MiXCR; each CDR3 protein has one entry. The data show about 920,000 distinct CDR3 sequences, less than 40% seen once. This specimen was cultured CD8+ T cells from PBMCs, taken from culture after CMV antigen stimulation. These TCRs come from a human donor in good health (CMV status not recorded). Some clones in this sample may be carry-over from other donors' samples.

This clonotype was recorded a few times. This chain connects TRBV19 to TRBJ2-5; the match to TRBD2 covers 9 bases. The V segment lost 4 bases and the J segment 1 base; nucleotides outside the gene matches: 4. Germline assignment: CDR1 LNHDA and CDR2 SQIVND (reference sequence). The CDR3 is 15 amino acids. CDR3 sequence reads: CASSTSGAFQETQYF. The CDR3 region has the DNA TGTGCCAGTAGTACTAGCGGGGCCTTCCAAGAGACCCAGTACTTC.

The gene calls are TRBV6-2 or TRBV6-3 and TRBJ1-5; weak D call: TRBD1 (5 bases). This CDR3 comprises 16 residues. Germline CDR1 reads MNHEY; CDR2 reads SVGEGT. V was cut by 5 bases and J by 3 bases, with 17 bases left in between. The CDR3 coding sequence is TGTGCCAGCAGTCCTGACAGCTATCCCAACAATCAGCCCCAGCATTTT. Translation gives CASSPDSYPNNQPQHF.

This clonotype was counted many times. This sequence joins TRBV7-9 and TRBJ2-1; D remains ambiguous. The CDR3 is 12 amino acids. From germline, CDR1 is SEHNR and CDR2 FQNEAQ (reference sequence). Trimming left V 5 bases short and J 7 bases short, with 9 bases between. CDR3 region: CASSPHWNEQFF. The CDR3 DNA reads as TGTGCCAGCAGCCCCCATTGGAATGAGCAGTTCTTC.

In this sample, this clonotype turned up a few times. This chain joins TRBV6-2 or TRBV6-3 and TRBJ2-3, with D possibly matching TRBD2 (5 bases). V lost 5 bases and J lost 5, with 20 bases in between. This CDR3 contains 16 residues. Germline loops: CDR1 MNHEY, CDR2 SVGEGT. CDR3 nucleotide sequence: TGTGCCAGCAGTACCGATCCAGAGGGTTATCAAGATACGCAGTATTTT. Its translation: CASSTDPEGYQDTQYF.

This clonotype has just a few counts. The V and J genes are TRBV6-6 and TRBJ1-3; a possible D gene is TRBD1 (5 bases). V dropped 0 bases and J dropped 0 bases, with 12 bases sitting between them. Germline V gene lookup returns CDR1 MNHNY and CDR2 SVGAGI (reference sequence). The CDR3 has 17 residues. The CDR3 DNA reads as TGTGCCAGCAGTTACTCAAGGGACTCAATCTCTGGAAACACCATATATTTT. Amino acids: CASSYSRDSISGNTIYF.

A single count supports this clonotype. The V and J genes are TRBV6-5 and TRBJ1-2, with 7 nucleotides matching TRBD1. Trimming took 6 bases from V and 8 from J; bases not matched to a gene: 3. The CDR3 is 11 residues long. Germline V CDR1 and CDR2: MNHEY, SVGAGI. DNA of the CDR3: TGTGCCAGCAGGGGACAGAGGGGCTACACCTTC. Protein: CASRGQRGYTF.

The chain recombines TRBV19 with TRBJ1-1; 10 bases are a match to TRBD1. The V segment lost 0 bases and the J segment 5 bases; nucleotides outside the gene matches: 9. Germline values: CDR1 LNHDA, CDR2 SQIVND (reference sequence). This CDR3 has 17 residues. In DNA form, the CDR3 reads TGTGCCAGTAGTATAGATCAGGGGACAGGGGCGGAAACTGAAGCTTTCTTT. Translated, it gives CASSIDQGTGAETEAFF.

This clonotype was picked up a small number of times. The V gene is TRBV5-1, the J gene TRBJ2-7; 7 bases are a match to TRBD1. The CDR3 covers 15 residues. Germline CDR1 reads SGHRS; CDR2 reads YFSETQ. Trimming at V came to 5 bases and at J to 7 bases, leaving 15 bases not matched to a gene. DNA for the CDR3: TGCGCCAGCAGATCGCCGGGACAGCACTACGTGGAGCAGTACTTC. Translated: CASRSPGQHYVEQYF.

A remark on this clonotype: An end of the junction does not agree with germline; a read error may underlie this. The chain links TRBV20-1 to TRBJ2-7, with D possibly called TRBD1 or TRBD2 (5 bases each). CDR3 length: 13 residues. Germline assignment: CDR1 DFQATT and CDR2 SNEGSKA (reference sequence). The CDR3, as DNA: TGTAGTGCTAGAGATGTGGGGGCCTACGAGCAGTACTTC. It translates to CSARDVGAYEQYF.

In its sample, this clonotype was seen a few times. One junction end does not reproduce the germline sequence, and a read error may be involved. This sequence joins TRBV15 and TRBJ2-6, with D perhaps assigned TRBD1 or TRBD2 (5 bases each). Germline V gene data show CDR1 as LNHNV and CDR2 as YYDKDF (reference sequence). CDR3 length: 17 amino acids. As DNA, the CDR3 is TGTGCCACCAGCACGGCGAGGGGACCCCCTGGAGCCAACGTCCTGACTTTC. This gives the protein CATSTARGPPGANVLTF.

This chain connects TRBV7-9 to TRBJ2-1, with D possibly matching TRBD2 (5 bases). CDR1 and CDR2 (germline): SEHNR, FQNEAQ (reference sequence). The V and J ends lost 11 bases and 9 bases respectively, with 17 bases between them. The CDR3 sequence is 12 residues long. CDR3 sequence: CAGLVFGVEQFF. The CDR3, as DNA: TGTGCCGGTTTAGTGTTCGGGGTTGAGCAGTTCTTC.

V and J are TRBV7-9 and TRBJ2-4; D is unresolved. Trimming shortened V by 1 base and J by 8 bases, and 12 bases separated the two germline ends. The CDR3 extends over 14 amino acids. CDR1 is SEHNR, CDR2 FQNEAQ, per germline (reference sequence). The CDR3 coding sequence is TGTGCCAGCAGCTTAGAAGTCAAGGCGGACATTCAGTACTTC. Its protein product is CASSLEVKADIQYF.

This chain links TRBV27 with TRBJ2-7; 11 nucleotides align to TRBD1. The CDR3 length is 15 residues. The J segment lost 6 bases and the V segment lost 0 bases, leaving 4 bases of the junction unmatched. Germline lookup yields CDR1 MNHEY and CDR2 SMNVEV (reference sequence). CDR3 in amino acids: CASSLSGTGGVEQYF. The CDR3 DNA reads as TGTGCCAGCAGTTTATCTGGGACAGGGGGAGTCGAGCAGTACTTC.

The chain carries TRBV7-9 and TRBJ2-1; D gene uncertain. Germline loops: CDR1 SEHNR, CDR2 FQNEAQ (reference sequence). This CDR3 region has 15 residues. The ends were cut back, 3 bases at V and 1 base at J, with 10 bases in the middle. The CDR3 DNA is TGTGCCAGCAGCTTCGGGCATGAATCCTACAATGAGCAGTTCTTC. Translation: CASSFGHESYNEQFF.

V is TRBV7-9 and J is TRBJ2-7; perhaps TRBD1 as D (6 bases). CDR1 SEHNR and CDR2 FQNEAQ come from the germline V gene (reference sequence). The CDR3 loop spans 13 amino acids. V was shortened by 5 bases and J by 7 bases, with 15 bases between the two germline ends. The CDR3 sequence: CASSIWTATEQYV. The CDR3 DNA sequence: TGTGCCAGCAGCATATGGACAGCTACGGAGCAGTACGTC.

This clonotype has only a few counts. The chain combines TRBV11-2 with TRBJ1-1; 9 nucleotides agree with TRBD1. The CDR3 is 16 amino acids. Germline V gene data show CDR1 as SGHAT and CDR2 as FQNNGV. The V gene end was trimmed by 4 bases and the J gene end by 1 base; junction bases not matched to a gene: 7. DNA for the CDR3: TGTGCCAGCAGCTACTGGGACAGGGCCGGGAACACTGAAGCTTTCTTT. Its protein is CASSYWDRAGNTEAFF.

The chain links TRBV10-3 to TRBJ1-6; 10 bases map to TRBD1. V dropped 4 bases and J dropped 13; count of bases not matched to a gene: 4. The CDR3 is made up of 13 amino acids. CDR1 and CDR2 (germline): ENHRY, SYGVKD. This chain's CDR3 is CAISGTGGVPLHF. Here the CDR3 DNA reads TGTGCCATCAGTGGGACAGGGGGTGTTCCCCTCCACTTT.

In the case of this clonotype: Compared with germline, one end of the junction differs, possibly owing to a read error. V and J are TRBV19 and TRBJ2-1, with TRBD2 as a possible D gene (7 bases). CDR3 length: 16 residues. The V gene's germline CDR1 is LNHDA and CDR2 SQIVND (reference sequence). The CDR3 DNA is TGTGCCAGTACCTCTTGGAGGGGGGGAACCTACGATGAGCAGTTCTTC. This translates into CASTSWRGGTYDEQFF.